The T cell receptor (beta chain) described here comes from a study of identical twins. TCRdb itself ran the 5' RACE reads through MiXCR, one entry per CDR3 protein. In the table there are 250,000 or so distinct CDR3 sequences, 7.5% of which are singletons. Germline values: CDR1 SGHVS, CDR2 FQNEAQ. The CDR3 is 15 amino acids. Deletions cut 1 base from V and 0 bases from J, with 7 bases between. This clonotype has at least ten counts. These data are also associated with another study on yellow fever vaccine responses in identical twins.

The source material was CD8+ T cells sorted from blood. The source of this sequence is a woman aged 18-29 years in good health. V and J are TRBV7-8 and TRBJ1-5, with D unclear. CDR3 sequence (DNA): TGTGCCAGCAGCTTAGTCGGGTATAGCAATCAGCCCCAGCATTTT. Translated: CASSLVGYSNQPQHF.